This note documents a single TCR beta chain sequence. Its target is not known. Generated by immunoSEQ multiplex PCR, the TCRdb table keeps only in-frame clones and is missing some. Among approximately 50,000 clones listed, roughly 84% were seen once. The CDR3 sequence is 16 residues long. Trimming left V 1 base short and J 0 bases short, with 13 bases between. Germline values: CDR1 LNHNV, CDR2 YYDKDF (reference sequence). The data stem from a study of a mutant IDH1 vaccine in newly diagnosed glioma. Study-wide context: First vaccine doses came 4-6 weeks after radiotherapy alone, or with temozolomide cycles. At week 35 came visit V12, and visit V13 followed at week 47.

Described time point: week 35, safety follow-up. All doses held 300 ug of mutant IDH1 20-mer peptide, with topical imiquimod. Patients received eight vaccinations in weeks 1, 3, 5, 7, 11, 15, 19, 23. The chain is built from TRBV15 and TRBJ2-7; D gene ambiguous. The source was PBMCs, collected from a glioma patient whose treatment included an IDH1 peptide vaccine. The TCR originated in a man between 40 and 49 years old with glioma. CDR3 region: CATSRVGFPSSYEQYF. The CDR3, as DNA: TGTGCCACCAGCAGAGTCGGTTTCCCCAGCTCCTACGAGCAGTACTTC.